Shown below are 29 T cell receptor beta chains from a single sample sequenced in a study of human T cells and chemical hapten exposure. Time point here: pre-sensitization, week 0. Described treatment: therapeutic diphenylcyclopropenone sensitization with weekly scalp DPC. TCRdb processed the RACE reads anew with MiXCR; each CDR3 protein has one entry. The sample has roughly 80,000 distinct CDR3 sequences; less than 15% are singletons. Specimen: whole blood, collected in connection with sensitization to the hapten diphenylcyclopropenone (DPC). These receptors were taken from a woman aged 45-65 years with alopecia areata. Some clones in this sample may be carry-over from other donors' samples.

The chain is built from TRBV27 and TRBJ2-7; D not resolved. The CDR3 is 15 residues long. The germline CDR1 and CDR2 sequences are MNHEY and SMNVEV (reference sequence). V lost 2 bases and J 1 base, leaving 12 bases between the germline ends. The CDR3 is CASSLIAVGSYEQYF. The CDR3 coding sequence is TGTGCCAGCAGTTTAATCGCCGTAGGGTCCTACGAGCAGTACTTC.

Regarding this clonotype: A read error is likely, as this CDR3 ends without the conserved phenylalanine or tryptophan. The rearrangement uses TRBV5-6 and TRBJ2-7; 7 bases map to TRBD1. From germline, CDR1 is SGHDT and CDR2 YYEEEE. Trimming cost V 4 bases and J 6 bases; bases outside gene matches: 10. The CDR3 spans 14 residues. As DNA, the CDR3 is TGTGCCAGCAGCCCCACCGGGACAGCACGCGAGCAGTACCTC. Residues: CASSPTGTAREQYL.

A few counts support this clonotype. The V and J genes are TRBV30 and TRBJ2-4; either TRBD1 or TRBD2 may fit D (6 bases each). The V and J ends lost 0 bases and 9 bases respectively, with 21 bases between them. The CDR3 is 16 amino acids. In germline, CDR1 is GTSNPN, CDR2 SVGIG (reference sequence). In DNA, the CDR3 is TGTGCCTGGAGTGTACCCGGCCGGGGGCTGGGGGGCATTCAGTACTTC. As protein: CAWSVPGRGLGGIQYF. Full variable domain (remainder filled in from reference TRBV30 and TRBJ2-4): SQTIHQWPATLVQPVGSPLSLECTVEGTSNPNLYWYRQAAGRGLQLLFYSVGIGQISSEVPQNLSASRPQDRQFILSSKKLLLSDSGFYLCAWSVPGRGLGGIQYFGAGTRLSVL.

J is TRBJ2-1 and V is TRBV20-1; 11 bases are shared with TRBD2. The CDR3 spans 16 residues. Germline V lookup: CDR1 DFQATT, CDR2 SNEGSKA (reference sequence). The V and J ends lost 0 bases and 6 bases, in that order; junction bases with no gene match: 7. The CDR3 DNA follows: TGCAGTGCTAGAGATCAGGGTAGCGGGAGGGGCAATGAGCAGTTCTTC. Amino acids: CSARDQGSGRGNEQFF.

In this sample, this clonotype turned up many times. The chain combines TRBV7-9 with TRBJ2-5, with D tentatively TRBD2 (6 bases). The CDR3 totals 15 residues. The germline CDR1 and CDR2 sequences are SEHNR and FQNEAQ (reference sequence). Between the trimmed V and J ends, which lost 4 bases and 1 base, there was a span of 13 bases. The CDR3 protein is CASSWLGSGQETQYF. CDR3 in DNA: TGTGCCAGCAGCTGGTTGGGTAGCGGCCAAGAGACCCAGTACTTC.

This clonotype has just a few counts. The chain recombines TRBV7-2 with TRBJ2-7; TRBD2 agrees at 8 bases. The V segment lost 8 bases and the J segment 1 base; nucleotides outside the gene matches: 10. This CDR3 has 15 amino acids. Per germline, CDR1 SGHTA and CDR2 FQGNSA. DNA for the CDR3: TGTGCCAGCGAAATAGCGGGATCGACTTCCTACGAGCAGTACTTC. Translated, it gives CASEIAGSTSYEQYF.

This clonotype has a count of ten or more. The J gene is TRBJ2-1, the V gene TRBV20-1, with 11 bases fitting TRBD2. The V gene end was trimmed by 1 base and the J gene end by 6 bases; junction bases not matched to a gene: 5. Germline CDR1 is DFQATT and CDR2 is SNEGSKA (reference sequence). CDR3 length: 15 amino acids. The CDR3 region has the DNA TGCAGTGCTAGAGTAGCGGGAGGGCCCAGCAATGAGCAGTTCTTC. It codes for CSARVAGGPSNEQFF.

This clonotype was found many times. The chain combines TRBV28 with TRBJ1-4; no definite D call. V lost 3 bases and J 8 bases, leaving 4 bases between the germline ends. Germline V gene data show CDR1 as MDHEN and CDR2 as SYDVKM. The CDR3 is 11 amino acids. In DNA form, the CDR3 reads TGTGCCAGCAGTTTCGAAGAAAAACTGTTTTTT. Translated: CASSFEEKLFF. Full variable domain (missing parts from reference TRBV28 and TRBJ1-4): DVKVTQSSRYLVKRTGEKVFLECVQDMDHENMFWYRQDPGLGLRLIYFSYDVKMKEKGDIPEGYSVSREKKERFSLILESASTNQTSMYLCASSFEEKLFFGSGTQLSVL.

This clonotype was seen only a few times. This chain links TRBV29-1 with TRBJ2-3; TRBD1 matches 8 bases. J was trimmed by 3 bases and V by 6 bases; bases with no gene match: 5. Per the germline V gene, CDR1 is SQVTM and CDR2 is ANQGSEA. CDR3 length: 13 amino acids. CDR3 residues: CSVYGQGTDTQYF. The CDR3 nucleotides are TGCAGCGTCTATGGACAGGGTACAGATACGCAGTATTTT.

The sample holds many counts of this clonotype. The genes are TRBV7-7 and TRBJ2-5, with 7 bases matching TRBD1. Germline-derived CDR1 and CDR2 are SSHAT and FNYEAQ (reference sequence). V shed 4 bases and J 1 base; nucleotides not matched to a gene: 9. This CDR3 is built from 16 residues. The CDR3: CASSSFGQDGQETQYF. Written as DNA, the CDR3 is TGTGCCAGCAGCTCCTTCGGACAGGATGGCCAAGAGACCCAGTACTTC.

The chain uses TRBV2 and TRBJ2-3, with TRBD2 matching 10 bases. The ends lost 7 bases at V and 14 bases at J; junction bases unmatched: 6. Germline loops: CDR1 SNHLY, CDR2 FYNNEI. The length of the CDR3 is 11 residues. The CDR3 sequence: CASKLAGWGYF. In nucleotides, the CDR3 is TGTGCCAGCAAACTAGCGGGATGGGGGTATTTT.

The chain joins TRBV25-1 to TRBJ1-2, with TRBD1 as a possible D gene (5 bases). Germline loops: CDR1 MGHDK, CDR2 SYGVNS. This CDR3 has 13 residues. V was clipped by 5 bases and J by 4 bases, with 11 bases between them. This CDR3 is CASSPRVGYGYTF. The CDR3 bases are TGTGCCAGCAGTCCCAGGGTCGGCTATGGCTACACCTTC.

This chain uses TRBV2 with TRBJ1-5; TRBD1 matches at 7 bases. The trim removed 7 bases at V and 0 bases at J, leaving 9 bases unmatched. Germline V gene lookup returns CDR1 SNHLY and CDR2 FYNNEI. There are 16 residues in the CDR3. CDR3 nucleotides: TGTGCCAGCACCCGGGACAGCGGTACTAGCAATCAGCCCCAGCATTTT. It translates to CASTRDSGTSNQPQHF.

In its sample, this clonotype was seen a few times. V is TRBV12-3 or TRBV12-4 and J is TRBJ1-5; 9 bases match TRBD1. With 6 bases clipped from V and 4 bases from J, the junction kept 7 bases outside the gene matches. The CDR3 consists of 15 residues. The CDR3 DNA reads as TGTGCCAGCAGGTTCGGGACAGGGCTAAATCAGCCCCAGCATTTT. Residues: CASRFGTGLNQPQHF.

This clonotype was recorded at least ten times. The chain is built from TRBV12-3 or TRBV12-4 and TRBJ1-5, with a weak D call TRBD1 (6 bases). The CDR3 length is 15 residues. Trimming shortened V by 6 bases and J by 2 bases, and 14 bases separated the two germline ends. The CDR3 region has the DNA TGTGCCAGCAGCCCAAGGGGGGCTGGCAATCAGCCCCAGCATTTT. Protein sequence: CASSPRGAGNQPQHF.

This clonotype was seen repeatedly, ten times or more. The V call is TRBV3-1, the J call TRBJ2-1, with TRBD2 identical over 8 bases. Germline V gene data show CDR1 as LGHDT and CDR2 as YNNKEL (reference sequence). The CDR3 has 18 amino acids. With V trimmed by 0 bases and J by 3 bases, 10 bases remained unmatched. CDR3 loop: CASSQDPTAGVLYNEQFF. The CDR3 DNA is TGTGCCAGCAGCCAAGACCCAACAGCGGGAGTACTCTACAATGAGCAGTTCTTC.

The CDR3 protein is CSARDGGYSNQPQHF. The CDR3 bases are TGCAGTGCTAGAGATGGAGGTTATAGCAATCAGCCCCAGCATTTT. The V call is TRBV20-1, the J call TRBJ1-5; the D is unclear. The germline CDR1 and CDR2 sequences are DFQATT and SNEGSKA (reference sequence). V was cut by 0 bases and J by 0 bases, with 9 bases left in between. This CDR3 has 15 residues.

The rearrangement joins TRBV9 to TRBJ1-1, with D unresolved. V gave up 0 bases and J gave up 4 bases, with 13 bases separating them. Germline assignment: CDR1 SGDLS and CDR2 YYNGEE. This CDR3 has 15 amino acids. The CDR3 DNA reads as TGTGCCAGCAGCGTAGCCCCGTCACGGGGCACTGAAGCTTTCTTT. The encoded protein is CASSVAPSRGTEAFF.

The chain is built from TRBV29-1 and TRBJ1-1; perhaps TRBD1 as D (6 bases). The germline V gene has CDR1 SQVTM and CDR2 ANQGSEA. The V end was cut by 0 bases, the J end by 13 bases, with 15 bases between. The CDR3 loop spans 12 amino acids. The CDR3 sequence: CSVEEGGAVVFF. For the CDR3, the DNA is TGCAGCGTTGAAGAAGGGGGAGCAGTGGTTTTCTTT.

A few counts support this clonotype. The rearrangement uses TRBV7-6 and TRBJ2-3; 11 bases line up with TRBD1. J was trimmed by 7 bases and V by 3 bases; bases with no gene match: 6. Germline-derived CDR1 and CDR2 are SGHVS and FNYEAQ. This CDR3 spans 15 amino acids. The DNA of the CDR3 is TGTGCCAGCAGCTTGAGGACAGGGGGCTTTTATACGCAGTATTTT. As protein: CASSLRTGGFYTQYF.

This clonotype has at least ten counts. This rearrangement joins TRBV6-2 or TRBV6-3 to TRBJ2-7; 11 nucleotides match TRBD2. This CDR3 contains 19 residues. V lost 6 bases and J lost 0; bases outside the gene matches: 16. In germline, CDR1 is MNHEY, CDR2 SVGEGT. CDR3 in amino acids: CASSPRTGQTSGNSYEQYF. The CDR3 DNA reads TGTGCCAGCAGCCCCCGGACAGGGCAGACTAGCGGGAACTCCTACGAGCAGTACTTC.

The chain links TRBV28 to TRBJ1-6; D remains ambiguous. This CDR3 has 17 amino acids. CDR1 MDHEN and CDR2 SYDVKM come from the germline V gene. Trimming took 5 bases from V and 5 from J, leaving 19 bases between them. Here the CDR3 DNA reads TGTGCCAGCAGTGGGGTGAAACCGGGATCGAATAATTCACCCCTCCACTTT. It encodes CASSGVKPGSNNSPLHF.

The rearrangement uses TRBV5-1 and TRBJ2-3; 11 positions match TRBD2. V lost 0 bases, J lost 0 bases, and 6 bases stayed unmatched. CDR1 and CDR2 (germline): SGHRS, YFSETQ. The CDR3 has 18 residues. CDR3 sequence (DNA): TGCGCCAGCAGCTTGGGGCTAGCGGGAGGACGGAGCACAGATACGCAGTATTTT. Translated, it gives CASSLGLAGGRSTDTQYF.

The CDR3 protein is CASRGHTNQPQHF. The CDR3, as DNA: TGCGCCAGCAGGGGACACACAAATCAGCCCCAGCATTTT. The chain uses TRBV10-2 and TRBJ1-5, with D possibly TRBD1 on 6 matching bases. Germline V lookup: CDR1 WSHSY, CDR2 SAAADI. The CDR3 has 13 amino acids. Trimming pared 6 bases from V and 4 bases from J, leaving 10 bases between.

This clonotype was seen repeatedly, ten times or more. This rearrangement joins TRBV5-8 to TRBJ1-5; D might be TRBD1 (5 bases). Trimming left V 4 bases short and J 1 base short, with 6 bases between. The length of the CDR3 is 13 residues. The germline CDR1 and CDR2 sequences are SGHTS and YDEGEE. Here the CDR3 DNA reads TGTGCCAGCAGCCCAGGGAGCAATCAGCCCCAGCATTTT. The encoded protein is CASSPGSNQPQHF. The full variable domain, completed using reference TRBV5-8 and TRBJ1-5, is EAGVTQSPTHLIKTRGQQATLRCSPISGHTSVYWYQQALGLGLQFLLWYDEGEERNRGNFPPRFSGRQFPNYSSELNVNALELEDSALYLCASSPGSNQPQHFGDGTRLSIL.

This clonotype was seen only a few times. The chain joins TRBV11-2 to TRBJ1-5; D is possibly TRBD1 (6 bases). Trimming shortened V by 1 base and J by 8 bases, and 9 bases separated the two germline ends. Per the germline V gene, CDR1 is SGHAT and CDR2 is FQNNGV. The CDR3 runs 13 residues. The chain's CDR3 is CASSLAEGEPQHF. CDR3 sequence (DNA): TGTGCCAGCAGCTTAGCTGAGGGGGAGCCCCAGCATTTT.

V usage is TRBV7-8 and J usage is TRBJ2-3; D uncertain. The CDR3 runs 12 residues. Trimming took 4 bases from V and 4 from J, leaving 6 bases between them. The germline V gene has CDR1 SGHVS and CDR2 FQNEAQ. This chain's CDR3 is CASSYHADTQYF. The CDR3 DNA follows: TGTGCCAGCAGCTATCACGCAGATACGCAGTATTTT.

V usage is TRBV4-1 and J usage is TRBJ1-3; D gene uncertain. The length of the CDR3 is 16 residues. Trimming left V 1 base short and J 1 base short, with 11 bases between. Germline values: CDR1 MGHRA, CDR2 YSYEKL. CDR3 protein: CASSQGRSPSGNTIYF. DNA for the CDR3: TGCGCCAGCAGCCAAGGAAGGAGCCCATCTGGAAACACCATATATTTT.

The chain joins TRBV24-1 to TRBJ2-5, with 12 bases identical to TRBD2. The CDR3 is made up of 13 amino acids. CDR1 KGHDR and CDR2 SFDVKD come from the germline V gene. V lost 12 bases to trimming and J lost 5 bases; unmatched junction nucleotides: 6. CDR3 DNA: TGTGCCTCTAGCGGGAGGGCCGGGGAGACCCAGTACTTC. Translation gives CASSGRAGETQYF.